The 14 T cell receptor beta chains given below trace back to one sample, sequenced in a study of T cells in Graves' hyperthyroidism and ophthalmopathy. Amplification of TCR beta CDR3 regions used RNA as the template. HTBI primers drove first-round RT-PCR of the TCR CDR3. TCRdb processed the multiplex PCR reads anew with MiXCR; each CDR3 protein has one entry. This sample has more than 500,000 distinct CDR3 sequences, with roughly 15% found just once. Sequencing used blood. These receptors originate from a woman aged 25-40 years with Graves' hyperthyroidism.

This clonotype came up many times. The chain carries TRBV7-9 and TRBJ2-1; TRBD1 is a possible D gene (6 bases). Trimming took off 0 bases at V and 6 bases at J, with 15 bases between the two ends. This CDR3 contains 16 residues. The germline V gene encodes CDR1 SEHNR and CDR2 FQNEAQ (reference sequence). CDR3 sequence reads: CASSLARDTGLNEQFF. As DNA, the CDR3 is TGTGCCAGCAGCTTAGCCCGGGACACCGGTCTCAATGAGCAGTTCTTC.

The genes are TRBV6-1 and TRBJ2-7; D may be TRBD1 (7 bases). V gave up 5 bases and J gave up 3 bases, with 14 bases separating them. This CDR3 region has 14 residues. Germline-derived CDR1 and CDR2 are MNHNS and SASEGT. The CDR3 DNA reads TGTGCCAGCAGTTCGGACAGGAGGGTCTACGAGCAGTACTTC. Its protein product is CASSSDRRVYEQYF.

A few counts support this clonotype. This chain joins TRBV6-2 or TRBV6-3 and TRBJ2-7; 8 bases are a match to TRBD1. V lost 8 bases to trimming and J lost 3 bases; unmatched junction nucleotides: 6. The CDR3 sequence is 13 residues long. In germline, CDR1 is MNHEY, CDR2 SVGEGT. CDR3 nucleotides: TGTGCCAGCGGACCCGGGACAGGCTACGAGCAGTACTTC. It is translated as CASGPGTGYEQYF.

Many counts were recorded for this clonotype. This chain connects TRBV27 to TRBJ2-3; 12 bases match TRBD2. The germline gives CDR1 MNHEY, CDR2 SMNVEV (reference sequence). J lost 6 bases, V lost 2 bases, and 6 bases had no gene match. There are 16 residues in the CDR3. The CDR3 reads CASSLGRLAGEDTQYF. The CDR3 nucleotides are TGTGCCAGCAGTTTAGGGCGACTAGCGGGAGAGGATACGCAGTATTTT.

This clonotype has a handful of counts. V is TRBV12-5 and J is TRBJ2-7; the match to TRBD2 covers 9 bases. Trimming cost V 4 bases and J 6 bases; bases outside gene matches: 4. Looked up from germline, CDR1 is LGHNT and CDR2 is FRNRAP. This CDR3 has 13 residues. CDR3: CASGYSGGIEQYF. In DNA form, the CDR3 reads TGTGCTAGTGGTTACAGCGGGGGGATCGAGCAGTACTTC.

The gene calls are TRBV20-1 and TRBJ1-6; TRBD1 is a possible D gene (5 bases). Trimming left V 3 bases short and J 9 bases short, with 15 bases between. Per germline, CDR1 DFQATT and CDR2 SNEGSKA (reference sequence). The CDR3 length is 14 residues. The CDR3 loop reads CSASAQGRVSPLHF. In DNA, the CDR3 is TGCAGTGCTAGCGCGCAGGGTAGGGTTTCACCCCTCCACTTT.

This clonotype was detected a few times. V is TRBV10-3 and J is TRBJ1-5; D perhaps matches TRBD1 (6 bases). V was shortened by 0 bases and J by 4 bases, with 10 bases between the two germline ends. CDR1 ENHRY and CDR2 SYGVKD come from the germline V gene. The CDR3 is made up of 15 amino acids. The DNA of the CDR3 is TGTGCCATCAGTGAGTCTGGAGGGGGTAATCAGCCCCAGCATTTT. Translation: CAISESGGGNQPQHF.

The chain recombines TRBV27 with TRBJ2-7; 7 bases line up with TRBD1. Per germline, CDR1 MNHEY and CDR2 SMNVEV (reference sequence). The V and J ends lost 3 bases and 5 bases, in that order; junction bases with no gene match: 4. This CDR3 is 13 amino acids long. The CDR3 here is CASSFLGGDEQYF. In DNA, the CDR3 is TGTGCCAGCAGTTTTTTAGGGGGCGACGAGCAGTACTTC.

As for this clonotype: This could be a read error, since a much larger clone is one nucleotide away. This chain uses TRBV11-2 with TRBJ1-1; a possible D gene is TRBD1 (6 bases). Trimming took 1 base from V and 12 from J, leaving 15 bases between them. Germline V CDR1 and CDR2: SGHAT, FQNNGV. The CDR3 sequence is 13 residues long. The chain's CDR3 is CASSLVQGGTTFF. In nucleotides, the CDR3 is TGTGCCAGCAGCTTAGTACAGGGTGGGACGACTTTCTTT.

Turning to this clonotype: It may be a read error: a sequence one base away is much more abundant. V and J are TRBV5-1 and TRBJ1-1; unclear D gene. The germline V and J ends were trimmed by 2 bases and 4 bases, with 15 bases remaining between them. Looked up from germline, CDR1 is SGHRS and CDR2 is YFSETQ. This CDR3 region has 15 residues. The CDR3 sequence is CASSFQSEPGTEAFF. The CDR3 nucleotides are TGCGCCAGCAGCTTTCAATCGGAGCCCGGCACTGAAGCTTTCTTT.

The chain recombines TRBV24-1 with TRBJ2-3; 8 bases are shared with TRBD2. The germline gives CDR1 KGHDR, CDR2 SFDVKD. The CDR3 is made up of 15 amino acids. V lost 4 bases, J lost 7 bases, and 9 bases stayed unmatched. CDR3 residues: CATSDPGLGLNTQYF. The CDR3 nucleotides are TGTGCCACCAGTGACCCGGGACTAGGACTGAATACGCAGTATTTT.

There are many counts of this clonotype. The chain carries TRBV11-1 and TRBJ2-1, with D unclear. The length of the CDR3 is 13 residues. Trimming cost V 1 base and J 6 bases, with 7 bases left between them. The germline V gene encodes CDR1 SGHAT and CDR2 FQDESV (reference sequence). The CDR3 DNA follows: TGTGCCAGCAGCTTAGGGCGAACCAATGAGCAGTTCTTC. Translating it yields CASSLGRTNEQFF.

This clonotype was recorded many times. This chain uses TRBV28 with TRBJ2-1, with D unclear. CDR1 is MDHEN and CDR2 is SYDVKM in the germline V gene. V lost 5 bases, J lost 10 bases, and 12 bases lay in between. This CDR3 is built from 12 residues. This CDR3 reads CASSAQEWEQFF. CDR3 nucleotides: TGTGCCAGCAGTGCTCAGGAATGGGAGCAGTTCTTC.

Many counts were recorded for this clonotype. The chain has TRBV30 and TRBJ2-5; D might be TRBD1 or TRBD2, each matching 5 bases. CDR1 GTSNPN and CDR2 SVGIG come from the germline V gene (reference sequence). Trimming cost V 0 bases and J 5 bases, with 16 bases left between them. The length of the CDR3 is 15 residues. The chain's CDR3 is CAWSVRRGALETQYF. In nucleotides, the CDR3 is TGTGCCTGGAGTGTACGGAGAGGGGCACTGGAGACCCAGTACTTC.